The subject of this entry is one TCR beta chain. The use of a sample-barcoded 5' primer and a J-beta primer mix characterized a second PCR of roughly 7 to 11 cycles. TCRdb used MiXCR to reprocess the 5' RACE reads, holding one entry per CDR3 protein. The data show 600,000 to 850,000 distinct CDR3 sequences, with 35% to 45% seen just once and approximately 22% held by the top ten. The ends lost 1 base at V and 2 bases at J; junction bases unmatched: 8. The V gene's germline CDR1 is SGHDN and CDR2 FVKESK. The CDR3 consists of 18 residues. This record comes from a study of blood T cells in healthy people across ages.

The origin of this receptor is a woman aged 55-69 years in good health. Sequences were obtained from blood. This chain joins TRBV14 and TRBJ2-5; TRBD2 aligns across 12 bases. CDR3 in DNA: TGTGCCAGCAGCCAAGGTTTGACTAGCGGGGGAAGACAAGAGACCCAGTACTTC. Translation gives CASSQGLTSGGRQETQYF.